This is a list of T cell receptor beta chains from one sample in a study of identical twins. TCRdb independently ran MiXCR on the 5' RACE reads; one entry per CDR3 protein. Among under 900,000 distinct CDR3 sequences listed, 18% were seen once. This sample was shared with a second study, whose subject was T cells expressing NK-cell markers.

Material for sequencing was PBMCs. The receptors shown here come from a woman aged 18-30 years in good health. Each CDR3 is given with its conserved first and last residue. The order of the fields is clone size, V gene, J gene, D gene, CDR3 DNA, CDR3 protein. A D gene is named only where the DNA matches it firmly. Size tells how often a clone was seen (once, few, many) or the class of an expanded clone, and some rows leave it out.

abundance: -
v_gene: TRBV12-3/TRBV12-4
j_gene: TRBJ2-7
d_gene: TRBD1
CDR3nt: TGTGCCAGCAGTCCTTGGGAGACAGGGGGGCGAGAGCAGTACTTC
CDR3aa: CASSPWETGGREQYF

abundance: -
v_gene: TRBV7-9
j_gene: TRBJ2-7
d_gene: TRBD2
CDR3nt: TGTGCCAGCAGCCAGCGGGAGTTGGCCTACGAGCAGTACTTC
CDR3aa: CASSQRELAYEQYF

abundance: -
v_gene: TRBV5-1
j_gene: TRBJ2-5
d_gene: TRBD1
CDR3nt: TGCGCCAGCAGCTTGGGCCGATACGACAGGGGCTCAGAGACCCAGTACTTC
CDR3aa: CASSLGRYDRGSETQYF

abundance: many
v_gene: TRBV12-3/TRBV12-4
j_gene: TRBJ2-1
d_gene: TRBD1
CDR3nt: TGTGCCAGCAGTTTCTCACAGGGGGGTCAGAGAGCCTACAATGAGCAGTTCTTC
CDR3aa: CASSFSQGGQRAYNEQFF

abundance: -
v_gene: TRBV10-3
j_gene: TRBJ1-2
d_gene: TRBD1
CDR3nt: TGTGCCATCAGTGGAAACGGACAGGTCTATGGCTACACCTTC
CDR3aa: CAISGNGQVYGYTF

abundance: few
v_gene: TRBV12-3/TRBV12-4
j_gene: TRBJ2-7
d_gene: -
CDR3nt: TGTGCCAGCAGTTTCTCGCTGTACGAGCAGTACTTC
CDR3aa: CASSFSLYEQYF

abundance: -
v_gene: TRBV7-8
j_gene: TRBJ1-6
d_gene: TRBD1
CDR3nt: TGTGCCAGCAGCTCGTCCTGGGGACAGGGGTACTCACCCCTCCACTTT
CDR3aa: CASSSSWGQGYSPLHF

abundance: many
v_gene: TRBV7-8
j_gene: TRBJ1-1
d_gene: -
CDR3nt: TGTGCCAGCAGCGCCCCCGGACAGCAGAACACTGAAGCTTTCTTT
CDR3aa: CASSAPGQQNTEAFF

abundance: few
v_gene: TRBV30
j_gene: TRBJ2-3
d_gene: TRBD2
CDR3nt: TGTGCCTGGAATAGCGGGAGCGCGGGAACAGATACGCAGTATTTT
CDR3aa: CAWNSGSAGTDTQYF

abundance: few
v_gene: TRBV30
j_gene: TRBJ2-3
d_gene: -
CDR3nt: TGTGCCTGGAGTCTCGCAGATACGCAGTATTTT
CDR3aa: CAWSLADTQYF

abundance: -
v_gene: TRBV10-3
j_gene: TRBJ1-2
d_gene: TRBD1
CDR3nt: TGTGCCATCACCTCGACAGGGAGGGGCTACACCTTC
CDR3aa: CAITSTGRGYTF

abundance: -
v_gene: TRBV12-3/TRBV12-4
j_gene: TRBJ2-6
d_gene: TRBD2
CDR3nt: TGTGCCACCAGAGATCAGACAGCGGGGGGGCGAGCCAACGTCCTGACTTTC
CDR3aa: CATRDQTAGGRANVLTF

abundance: -
v_gene: TRBV6-5
j_gene: TRBJ2-1
d_gene: -
CDR3nt: TGTGCCAGCAGTTACTTACAGAGGAAACAGGGAAATGAGCAGTTCTTC
CDR3aa: CASSYLQRKQGNEQFF

abundance: many
v_gene: TRBV5-5
j_gene: TRBJ2-5
d_gene: -
CDR3nt: TGTGCCAGCAGCTTGGAGGGGAACAAGGGGGACCAGTACTTC
CDR3aa: CASSLEGNKGDQYF

abundance: many
v_gene: TRBV5-1
j_gene: TRBJ2-1
d_gene: TRBD2
CDR3nt: TGCGCCAGCAGCTTTGCTGGCGGGAGGGTTACCAATGAGCAGTTCTTC
CDR3aa: CASSFAGGRVTNEQFF

abundance: -
v_gene: TRBV7-9
j_gene: TRBJ2-1
d_gene: TRBD2
CDR3nt: TGTGCCAGCAGCTTAAGGCGGGAGGGCTACCACAATGAGCAGTTCTTC
CDR3aa: CASSLRREGYHNEQFF

abundance: few
v_gene: TRBV29-1
j_gene: TRBJ2-1
d_gene: TRBD2
CDR3nt: TGCAGCGTCCATAGGACTAGCGGGGGTACTGAGCAGTTCTTC
CDR3aa: CSVHRTSGGTEQFF

abundance: -
v_gene: TRBV10-1
j_gene: TRBJ2-7
d_gene: TRBD2
CDR3nt: TGCGCCAGCAGTGGAGGACTAGCGGATACCTACGAGCAGTACTTC
CDR3aa: CASSGGLADTYEQYF

abundance: -
v_gene: TRBV5-6
j_gene: TRBJ2-7
d_gene: TRBD2
CDR3nt: TGTGCCAGCAGCCGAATAGCGGGGGGCCCCTACGAGCAGTACTTC
CDR3aa: CASSRIAGGPYEQYF

abundance: -
v_gene: TRBV7-3
j_gene: TRBJ2-1
d_gene: -
CDR3nt: TGTGCCAGCAGCCCGGGGGCCTGGGGGTCCTACAATGAGCAGTTCTTC
CDR3aa: CASSPGAWGSYNEQFF

abundance: few
v_gene: TRBV29-1
j_gene: TRBJ2-1
d_gene: TRBD1
CDR3nt: TGCAGCGTCGTTGGACAGGGGACCTACAATGAGCAGTTCTTC
CDR3aa: CSVVGQGTYNEQFF

abundance: many
v_gene: TRBV11-2
j_gene: TRBJ1-5
d_gene: -
CDR3nt: TGTGCCAGCAGCTTAGATGTGGGGTCCCAGCCCCAGCATTTT
CDR3aa: CASSLDVGSQPQHF

abundance: few
v_gene: TRBV6-1
j_gene: TRBJ2-2
d_gene: -
CDR3nt: TGTGCCAGCAGACAGCCAGGGGTGAACACCGGGGAGCTGTTTTTT
CDR3aa: CASRQPGVNTGELFF

abundance: -
v_gene: TRBV15
j_gene: TRBJ2-5
d_gene: TRBD2
CDR3nt: TGTGCCACCAGCACGGGGCTAGCGGTTGAGACCCAGTACTTC
CDR3aa: CATSTGLAVETQYF

abundance: -
v_gene: TRBV5-1
j_gene: TRBJ2-7
d_gene: TRBD2
CDR3nt: TGCGCCAGCAGCTTGAACAGACTAGCGGGAGCCTACGAGCAGTACTTC
CDR3aa: CASSLNRLAGAYEQYF

abundance: -
v_gene: TRBV6-1
j_gene: TRBJ1-5
d_gene: -
CDR3nt: TGTGCCAGCAGGTGGGAGGGAGATCAGCCCCAGCATTTT
CDR3aa: CASRWEGDQPQHF

abundance: -
v_gene: TRBV14
j_gene: TRBJ2-1
d_gene: -
CDR3nt: TGTGCCAGCAGCCCCTTCGGGTCCGGCCCGCAGTTCTTC
CDR3aa: CASSPFGSGPQFF

abundance: few
v_gene: TRBV10-2
j_gene: TRBJ2-1
d_gene: -
CDR3nt: TGCGCCAGCGCCCAGGGCCTCGGTGAGCAGTTCTTC
CDR3aa: CASAQGLGEQFF

abundance: few
v_gene: TRBV10-3
j_gene: TRBJ2-3
d_gene: -
CDR3nt: TGTGCCATCAGTGAGGCCTTCACCGCGTTGGATACGCAGTATTTT
CDR3aa: CAISEAFTALDTQYF

abundance: many
v_gene: TRBV20-1
j_gene: TRBJ1-1
d_gene: -
CDR3nt: TGCAGTGCTAGGCGGGTTCAGGCGATTAACACTGAAGCTTTCTTT
CDR3aa: CSARRVQAINTEAFF

abundance: few
v_gene: TRBV14
j_gene: TRBJ2-1
d_gene: -
CDR3nt: TGTGCCAGCAGCCAAGAATGGCGGAGATACAATGAGCAGTTCTTC
CDR3aa: CASSQEWRRYNEQFF

abundance: -
v_gene: TRBV5-1
j_gene: TRBJ2-2
d_gene: -
CDR3nt: TGCGCCAGCAGCTTGTCGGGAGACACCGGGGAGCTGTTTTTT
CDR3aa: CASSLSGDTGELFF

abundance: few
v_gene: TRBV11-3
j_gene: TRBJ1-1
d_gene: TRBD1
CDR3nt: TGTGCCAGCATCGACCGGGACAGGGGCCGGAACACTGAAGCTTTCTTT
CDR3aa: CASIDRDRGRNTEAFF

abundance: few
v_gene: TRBV6-5
j_gene: TRBJ2-2
d_gene: TRBD1
CDR3nt: TGTGCCAGCAGTTACGTATCAGGGGGCGAAGGGGAGCTGTTTTTT
CDR3aa: CASSYVSGGEGELFF

abundance: -
v_gene: TRBV25-1
j_gene: TRBJ1-2
d_gene: -
CDR3nt: TGTGCCAGCAGTGAATATGTGTCAGATTATAACTATGGCTACACCTTC
CDR3aa: CASSEYVSDYNYGYTF

abundance: -
v_gene: TRBV7-9
j_gene: TRBJ2-1
d_gene: -
CDR3nt: TGTGCCAGCAGCTTTTATGGTGACGGGACATCTGCAGGGCAGTTCTTC
CDR3aa: CASSFYGDGTSAGQFF

abundance: many
v_gene: TRBV7-9
j_gene: TRBJ1-3
d_gene: -
CDR3nt: TGTGCCAGCAGCTTTCAGGGAGTTGGAAACACCATATATTTT
CDR3aa: CASSFQGVGNTIYF

abundance: few
v_gene: TRBV25-1
j_gene: TRBJ2-3
d_gene: -
CDR3nt: TGTGCCAGCAGTGATAATGCGGGAACGGCCGTAATGAGCACAGATACGCAGTATTTT
CDR3aa: CASSDNAGTAVMSTDTQYF

abundance: few
v_gene: TRBV20-1
j_gene: TRBJ2-3
d_gene: -
CDR3nt: TGCAGTGCCCCCCACGATACGCAGTATTTT
CDR3aa: CSAPHDTQYF

abundance: -
v_gene: TRBV20-1
j_gene: TRBJ1-6
d_gene: -
CDR3nt: TGCAGTGCTAGGCGAACGAATTCACCCCTCCACTTT
CDR3aa: CSARRTNSPLHF